This T cell receptor beta chain stems from a study of cytomegalovirus exposure and HLA in healthy donors. Vbeta (60) and Jbeta (13) primers were used in the PCR. Data came from immunoSEQ multiplex PCR; TCRdb stores just in-frame clones and leaves some out. The data contain roughly 110,000 clones, 81% of them singletons. A few counts support this clone. Trimming at V came to 7 bases and at J to 1 base, leaving 8 bases not matched to a gene. The CDR3 sequence is 15 residues long. Germline CDR1 ENHRY, CDR2 SYGVKD. The chain combines TRBV10-3 with TRBJ1-1; 8 positions match TRBD1. Sequenced input: PBMCs. The sequence derives from a man aged 25-40 years in good health and CMV-seronegative. The CDR3 nucleotides are TGTGCCATCACCCCGACAGGGGCTTCGAACACTGAAGCTTTCTTT. Its protein product is CAITPTGASNTEAFF.